Presented here are 21 T cell receptor beta chains from one specimen sequenced in a study of PD-1 blockade in classical Hodgkin lymphoma. Profiling relied on immunoSEQ multiplex PCR, and the TCRdb table lists in-frame clones only, not all of them. The sample records under 30,000 clones, 55% to 75% being singletons. Relapses following autologous stem cell transplantation were seen in all patients, with brentuximab vedotin exposure varying. The source was peripheral blood mononuclear cells (PBMCs), collected before the second cycle of nivolumab. These TCRs come from a human donor with classical Hodgkin lymphoma.

The chain joins TRBV14 to TRBJ2-2; 10 bases line up with TRBD2. After removal of 4 bases from V and 2 bases from J, the junction contained 16 bases not matched to a gene. The CDR3 runs to 20 residues. Germline assignment: CDR1 SGHDN and CDR2 FVKESK. The CDR3 bases are TGTGCCAGCAGCCCAACCGCCCAATTACTAGCGGGGATAAACACCGGGGAGCTGTTTTTT. Translated: CASSPTAQLLAGINTGELFF.

This clone was detected only a few times. The chain employs TRBV30 and TRBJ1-1; D call uncertain. There are 13 residues in the CDR3. Trimming left V 0 bases short and J 8 bases short, with 13 bases between. Germline V gives CDR1 GTSNPN, CDR2 SVGIG (reference sequence). The CDR3, as DNA: TGTGCCTGGAGTGTACAATCTGGCTTAGAAGCTTTCTTT. Its translation: CAWSVQSGLEAFF.

In this sample, this clone turned up a few times. The chain recombines TRBV2 with TRBJ2-1; TRBD1 agrees at 9 bases. This CDR3 region has 15 residues. V was clipped by 2 bases and J by 7 bases; unmatched bases: 6. Per the germline V gene, CDR1 is SNHLY and CDR2 is FYNNEI. The DNA of the CDR3 is TGTGCCAGCAGTGAAATGGGACAGGGTTGGAATGAGCAGTTCTTC. Translating it yields CASSEMGQGWNEQFF.

The rearrangement uses TRBV7-9 and TRBJ1-6; TRBD1 agrees at 10 bases. CDR1 and CDR2 (germline): SEHNR, FQNEAQ (reference sequence). V was clipped by 1 base and J by 9 bases; unmatched bases: 3. The CDR3 consists of 15 residues. Here the CDR3 DNA reads TGTGCCAGCAGCTTAGGCGGACAGGGGGTTTCACCCCTCCACTTT. It is translated as CASSLGGQGVSPLHF.

The V gene is TRBV18, the J gene TRBJ1-1, with 9 nucleotides matching TRBD1. CDR1 and CDR2 (germline): KGHSH, LQKENI. The V and J ends lost 0 bases and 1 base, in that order; junction bases with no gene match: 3. CDR3 length: 16 amino acids. CDR3 in amino acids: CASSPPRGQGNTEAFF. The CDR3 nucleotides read TGTGCCAGCTCACCACCGAGGGGACAGGGGAACACTGAAGCTTTCTTT.

The chain employs TRBV5-4 and TRBJ2-5; 11 positions match TRBD2. The CDR3 loop spans 15 amino acids. The V segment lost 4 bases and the J segment 1 base; nucleotides outside the gene matches: 3. Germline loops: CDR1 SGHNT, CDR2 YYREEE (reference sequence). CDR3 DNA sequence: TGTGCCAGCAGCCCTGGGACTAGCGGCCAAGAGACCCAGTACTTC. Its protein is CASSPGTSGQETQYF.

The chain links TRBV27 to TRBJ2-7; D is possibly TRBD1 (6 bases). This CDR3 contains 13 residues. Between the trimmed V and J ends, which lost 5 bases and 1 base, there was a span of 9 bases. Germline V gene lookup returns CDR1 MNHEY and CDR2 SMNVEV (reference sequence). CDR3 DNA: TGTGCCAGCAGTGCAGGGGTGTCCTACGAGCAGTACTTC. Translating it yields CASSAGVSYEQYF.

V usage is TRBV2 and J usage is TRBJ1-1; no clear D. There are 16 residues in the CDR3. Germline V gene lookup returns CDR1 SNHLY and CDR2 FYNNEI. The germline V and J ends were trimmed by 4 bases and 1 base, with 16 bases remaining between them. CDR3 sequence: CASSAKPGRRNTEAFF. The CDR3 DNA is TGTGCCAGCAGTGCGAAGCCCGGCAGGAGGAACACTGAAGCTTTCTTT.

The chain employs TRBV29-1 and TRBJ2-4; unclear D gene. CDR1 is SQVTM, CDR2 ANQGSEA, per germline. The CDR3 sequence is 13 residues long. Trimming left V 4 bases short and J 2 bases short, with 9 bases between. CDR3 sequence: CSVGWGSKNIQYF. CDR3 DNA sequence: TGCAGCGTTGGGTGGGGTTCCAAAAACATTCAGTACTTC.

The CDR3 DNA follows: TGCGCCAGCAGCCTATCGGAACCGCAGTATTTT. It yields the protein CASSLSEPQYF. V usage is TRBV4-1 and J usage is TRBJ2-3; no firm D call. Trimming took off 4 bases at V and 10 bases at J, with 9 bases between the two ends. The CDR3 covers 11 residues. CDR1 and CDR2 from the germline V gene are MGHRA and YSYEKL.

V usage is TRBV6-6 and J usage is TRBJ2-2, with TRBD1 as a possible D gene (6 bases). V was clipped by 4 bases and J by 4 bases, with 10 bases between them. The CDR3 loop spans 14 amino acids. Germline V gene lookup returns CDR1 MNHNY and CDR2 SVGAGI (reference sequence). Here the CDR3 DNA reads TGTGCCAGCAGTTTCCAAGGGGGCACCGGGGAGCTGTTTTTT. It yields the protein CASSFQGGTGELFF.

This chain uses TRBV11-2 with TRBJ1-1, with D tentatively TRBD1 (6 bases). CDR1 and CDR2 (germline): SGHAT, FQNNGV. The CDR3 loop spans 15 amino acids. Deletions cut 7 bases from V and 4 bases from J, with 19 bases between. CDR3 sequence reads: CASTSNRGQGTEAFF. Written as DNA, the CDR3 is TGTGCCAGCACCTCTAACCGGGGGCAGGGCACTGAAGCTTTCTTT.

CDR3 in DNA: TGTGCCAGCAGCTTGAGCGGGGGGGCCTCTAATGAGCAGTTCTTC. Translation: CASSLSGGASNEQFF. J is TRBJ2-1 and V is TRBV9; TRBD2 matches at 10 bases. The trim removed 4 bases at V and 7 bases at J, leaving 8 bases unmatched. The CDR3 contains 15 residues. The germline V gene encodes CDR1 SGDLS and CDR2 YYNGEE.

The chain uses TRBV6-5 and TRBJ2-2; tentatively, D is TRBD1 (6 bases). The CDR3 is made up of 14 amino acids. V was cut by 4 bases and J by 4 bases, with 10 bases left in between. CDR1 is MNHEY, CDR2 SVGAGI, per germline. The CDR3 DNA sequence: TGTGCCAGCAGTTTCCAAGGGGGCACCGGGGAGCTGTTTTTT. Encoded protein: CASSFQGGTGELFF.

The CDR3 sequence: CASRSALGADTQYF. In nucleotides, the CDR3 is TGTGCCAGCAGGTCTGCCCTGGGGGCAGATACGCAGTATTTT. This rearrangement joins TRBV5-4 to TRBJ2-3, with D perhaps given as TRBD1 or TRBD2 (5 bases each). There are 14 residues in the CDR3. Trimming took 5 bases from V and 4 from J, leaving 14 bases between them. The germline V gene has CDR1 SGHNT and CDR2 YYREEE (reference sequence).

The chain combines TRBV4-3 with TRBJ2-2, with 7 bases matching TRBD1. CDR3 length equals 16 residues. V was clipped by 4 bases and J by 7 bases; unmatched bases: 12. Germline assignment: CDR1 LGHNA and CDR2 YSLEER. The CDR3 protein is CASSPRVQGEGGELFF. The CDR3 nucleotides are TGCGCCAGCAGCCCCCGGGTCCAGGGGGAAGGCGGGGAGCTGTTTTTT.

V and J are TRBV9 and TRBJ1-1; D is unresolved. The length of the CDR3 is 12 residues. Germline CDR1 and CDR2: SGDLS and YYNGEE. With 3 bases removed from V and 6 bases from J, the gap between germline ends came to 9 bases. The DNA for the CDR3 is TGTGCCAGCAGCGCGGGGTGGGCTGAAGCTTTCTTT. It is translated as CASSAGWAEAFF.

The V call is TRBV5-1, the J call TRBJ1-2; 11 bases match TRBD1. The CDR3 is 14 amino acids. Trimming took 4 bases from V and 6 from J; bases not matched to a gene: 5. Germline V gene sequence: CDR1 SGHRS, CDR2 YFSETQ. The chain's CDR3 is CASSLGTGGNGYTF. In DNA, the CDR3 is TGCGCCAGCAGCCTAGGGACAGGGGGAAATGGCTACACCTTC.

The rearrangement joins TRBV29-1 to TRBJ2-2; maybe TRBD1 (5 bases). The CDR3 spans 14 residues. V was trimmed by 6 bases and J by 3 bases, leaving 14 bases between them. In germline, CDR1 is SQVTM, CDR2 ANQGSEA. The CDR3 loop reads CSVSPGLDTGELFF. In nucleotides, the CDR3 is TGCAGCGTCTCCCCAGGGTTGGACACCGGGGAGCTGTTTTTT.

The chain has TRBV6-4 and TRBJ1-6; the D is unclear. The CDR3 consists of 13 residues. Germline V CDR1 and CDR2: MRHNA, SNTAGT. Trimming took off 3 bases at V and 5 bases at J, with 5 bases between the two ends. The CDR3 protein is CASSERDNSPLHF. The CDR3 DNA sequence: TGTGCCAGCAGTGAGAGGGATAATTCACCCCTCCACTTT.

The chain joins TRBV18 to TRBJ2-7; no clear D. V shed 6 bases and J shed 0 bases, with 12 bases lying between them. This CDR3 spans 14 amino acids. Germline V gene lookup returns CDR1 KGHSH and CDR2 LQKENI. CDR3 sequence reads: CASSPRPNSYEQYF. CDR3 nucleotide sequence: TGTGCCAGCTCCCCGCGGCCTAACTCCTACGAGCAGTACTTC.